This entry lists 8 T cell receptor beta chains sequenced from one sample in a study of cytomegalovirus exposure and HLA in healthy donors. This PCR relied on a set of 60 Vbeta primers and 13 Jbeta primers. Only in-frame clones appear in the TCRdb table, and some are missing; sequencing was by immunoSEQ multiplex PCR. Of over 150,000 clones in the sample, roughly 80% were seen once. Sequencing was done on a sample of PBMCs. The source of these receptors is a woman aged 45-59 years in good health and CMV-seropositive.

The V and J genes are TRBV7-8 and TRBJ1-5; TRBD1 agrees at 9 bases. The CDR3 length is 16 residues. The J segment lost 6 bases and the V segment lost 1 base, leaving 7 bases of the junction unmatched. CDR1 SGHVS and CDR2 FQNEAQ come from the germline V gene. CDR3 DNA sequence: TGTGCCAGCAGCTTAGTCACAGGGGGCGAAGGTCAGCCCCAGCATTTT. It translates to CASSLVTGGEGQPQHF.

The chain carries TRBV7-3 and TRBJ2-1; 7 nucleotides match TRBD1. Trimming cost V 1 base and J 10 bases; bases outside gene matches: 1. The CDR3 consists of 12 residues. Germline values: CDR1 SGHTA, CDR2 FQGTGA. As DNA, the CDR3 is TGTGCCAGCAGCTTAAACAGGGGAGAGCAGTTCTTC. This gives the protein CASSLNRGEQFF.

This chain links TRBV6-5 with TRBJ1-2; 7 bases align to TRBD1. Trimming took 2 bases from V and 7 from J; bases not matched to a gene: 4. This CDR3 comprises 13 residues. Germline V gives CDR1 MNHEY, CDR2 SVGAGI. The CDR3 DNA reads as TGTGCCAGCAGTTACCAGGGGGTCGGTGGCTACACCTTC. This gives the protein CASSYQGVGGYTF.

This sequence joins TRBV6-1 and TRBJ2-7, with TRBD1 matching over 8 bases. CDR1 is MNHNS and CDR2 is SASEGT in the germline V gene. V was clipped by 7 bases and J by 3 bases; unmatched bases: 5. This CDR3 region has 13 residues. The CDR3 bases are TGTGCCAGCATCAGGACAGGGATCTACGAGCAGTACTTC. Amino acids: CASIRTGIYEQYF.

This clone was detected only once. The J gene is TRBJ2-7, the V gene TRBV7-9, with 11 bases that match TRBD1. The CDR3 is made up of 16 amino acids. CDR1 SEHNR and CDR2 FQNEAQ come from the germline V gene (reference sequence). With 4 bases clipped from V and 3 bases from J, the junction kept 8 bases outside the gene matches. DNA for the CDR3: TGTGCCAGCAGCTCCCCAGGACAGGGGGCCATCTACGAGCAGTACTTC. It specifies CASSSPGQGAIYEQYF. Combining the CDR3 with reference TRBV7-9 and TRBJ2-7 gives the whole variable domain DTGVSQNPRHKITKRGQNVTFRCDPISEHNRLYWYRQTLGQGPEFLTYFQNEAQLEKSRLLSDRFSAERPKGSFSTLEIQRTEQGDSAMYLCASSSPGQGAIYEQYFGPGTRLTVT.

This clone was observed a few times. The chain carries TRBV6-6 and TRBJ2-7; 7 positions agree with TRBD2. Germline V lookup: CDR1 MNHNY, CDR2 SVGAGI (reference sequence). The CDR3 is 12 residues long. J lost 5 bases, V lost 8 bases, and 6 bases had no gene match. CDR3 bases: TGTGCCAGCCAAAGCGGGGCCAACGAGCAGTACTTC. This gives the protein CASQSGANEQYF.

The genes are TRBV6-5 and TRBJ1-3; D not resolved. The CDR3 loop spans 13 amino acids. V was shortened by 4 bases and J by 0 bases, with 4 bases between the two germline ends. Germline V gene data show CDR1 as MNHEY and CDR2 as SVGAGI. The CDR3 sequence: CASSSVSGNTIYF. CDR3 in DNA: TGTGCCAGCAGTTCAGTCTCTGGAAACACCATATATTTT.

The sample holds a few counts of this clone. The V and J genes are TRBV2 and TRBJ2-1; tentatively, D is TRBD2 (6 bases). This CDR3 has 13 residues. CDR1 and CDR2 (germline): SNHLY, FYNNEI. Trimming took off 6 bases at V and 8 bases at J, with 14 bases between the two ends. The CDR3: CASREGLSDEQFF. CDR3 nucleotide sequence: TGTGCCAGCAGGGAGGGACTCAGTGATGAGCAGTTCTTC. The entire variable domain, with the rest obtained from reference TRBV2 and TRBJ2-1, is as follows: EPEVTQTPSHQVTQMGQEVILRCVPISNHLYFYWYRQILGQKVEFLVSFYNNEISEKSEIFDDQFSVERPDGSNFTLKIRSTKLEDSAMYFCASREGLSDEQFFGPGTRLTVL.